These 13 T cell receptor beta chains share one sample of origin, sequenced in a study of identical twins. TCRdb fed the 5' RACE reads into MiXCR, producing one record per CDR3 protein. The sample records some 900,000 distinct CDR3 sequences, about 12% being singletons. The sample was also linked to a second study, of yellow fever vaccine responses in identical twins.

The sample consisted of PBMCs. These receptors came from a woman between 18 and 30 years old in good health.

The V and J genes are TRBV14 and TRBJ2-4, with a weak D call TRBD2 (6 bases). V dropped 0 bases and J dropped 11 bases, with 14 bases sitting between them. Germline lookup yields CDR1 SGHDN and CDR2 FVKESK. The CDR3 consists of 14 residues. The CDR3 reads CASSQDELARVQYF. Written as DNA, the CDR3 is TGTGCCAGCAGCCAAGATGAACTAGCTCGCGTTCAGTACTTC. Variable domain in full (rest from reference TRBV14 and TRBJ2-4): EAGVTQFPSHSVIEKGQTVTLRCDPISGHDNLYWYRRVMGKEIKFLLHFVKESKQDESGMPNNRFLAERTGGTYSTLKVQPAELEDSGVYFCASSQDELARVQYFGAGTRLSVL.

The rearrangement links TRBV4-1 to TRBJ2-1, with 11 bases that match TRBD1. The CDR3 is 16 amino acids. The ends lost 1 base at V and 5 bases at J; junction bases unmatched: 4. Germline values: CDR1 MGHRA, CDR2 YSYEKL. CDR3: CASSQGDRGIHNEQFF. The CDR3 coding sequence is TGCGCCAGCAGCCAAGGGGACAGGGGGATACACAATGAGCAGTTCTTC.

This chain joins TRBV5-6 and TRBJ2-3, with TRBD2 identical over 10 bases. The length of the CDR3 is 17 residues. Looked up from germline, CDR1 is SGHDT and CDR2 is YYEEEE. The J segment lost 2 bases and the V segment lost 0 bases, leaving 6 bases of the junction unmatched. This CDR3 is CASSLELAGVNTDTQYF. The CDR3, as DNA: TGTGCCAGCAGCTTGGAGCTAGCGGGGGTCAACACAGATACGCAGTATTTT.

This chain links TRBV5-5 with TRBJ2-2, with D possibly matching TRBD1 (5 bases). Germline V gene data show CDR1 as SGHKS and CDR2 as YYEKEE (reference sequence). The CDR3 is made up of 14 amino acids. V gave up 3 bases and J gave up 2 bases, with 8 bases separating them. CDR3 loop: CASSYQGNTGELFF. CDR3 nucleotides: TGTGCCAGCAGCTATCAGGGAAACACCGGGGAGCTGTTTTTT.

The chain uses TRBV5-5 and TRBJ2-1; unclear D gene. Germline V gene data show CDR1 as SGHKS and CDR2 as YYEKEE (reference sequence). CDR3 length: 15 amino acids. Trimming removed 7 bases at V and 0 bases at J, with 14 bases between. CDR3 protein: CASLPWRSSYNEQFF. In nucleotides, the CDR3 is TGTGCCAGCCTTCCCTGGCGGAGCTCCTACAATGAGCAGTTCTTC.

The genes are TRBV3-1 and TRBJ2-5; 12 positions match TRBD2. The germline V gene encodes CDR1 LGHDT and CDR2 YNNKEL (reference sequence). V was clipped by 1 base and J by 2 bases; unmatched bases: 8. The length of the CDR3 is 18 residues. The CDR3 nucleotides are TGTGCCAGCAGCCAAGTATGGCTAGCGGGAGGGCAACAAGAGACCCAGTACTTC. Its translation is CASSQVWLAGGQQETQYF.

The CDR3 nucleotides read TGTGCCACCAGTGATTCGGGTAGCGGAAACAATGAGCAGTTCTTC. It is translated as CATSDSGSGNNEQFF. The rearrangement joins TRBV24-1 to TRBJ2-1; D possibly corresponds to TRBD2 (6 bases). V was trimmed by 2 bases and J by 5 bases, leaving 12 bases between them. Germline values: CDR1 KGHDR, CDR2 SFDVKD. The CDR3 is 15 residues long.

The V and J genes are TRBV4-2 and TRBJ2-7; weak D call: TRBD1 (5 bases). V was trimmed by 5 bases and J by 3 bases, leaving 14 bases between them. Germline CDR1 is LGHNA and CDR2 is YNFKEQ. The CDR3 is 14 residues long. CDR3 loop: CASSTTQGHYEQYF. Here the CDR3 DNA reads TGTGCCAGCAGCACCACCCAAGGACACTACGAGCAGTACTTC.

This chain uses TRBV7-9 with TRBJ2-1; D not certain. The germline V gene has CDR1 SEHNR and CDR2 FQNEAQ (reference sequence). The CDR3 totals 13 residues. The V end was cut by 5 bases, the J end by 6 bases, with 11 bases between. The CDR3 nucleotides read TGTGCCAGCAGCGACACGACCCTCAATGAGCAGTTCTTC. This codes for CASSDTTLNEQFF.

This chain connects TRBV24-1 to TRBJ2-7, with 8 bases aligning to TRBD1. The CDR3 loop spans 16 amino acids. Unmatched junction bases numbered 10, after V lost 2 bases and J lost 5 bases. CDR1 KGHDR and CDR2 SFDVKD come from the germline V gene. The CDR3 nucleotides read TGTGCCACCAGTGATTCCCGACAGGGGTTTATCCACGAGCAGTACTTC. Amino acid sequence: CATSDSRQGFIHEQYF.

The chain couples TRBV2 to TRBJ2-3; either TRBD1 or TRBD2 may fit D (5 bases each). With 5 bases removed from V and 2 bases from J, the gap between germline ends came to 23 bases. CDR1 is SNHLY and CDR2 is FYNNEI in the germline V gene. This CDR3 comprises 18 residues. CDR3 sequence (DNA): TGTGCCAGCAGTCGAGGACGGTTAAGTGGGGGAACCACAGATACGCAGTATTTT. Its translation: CASSRGRLSGGTTDTQYF. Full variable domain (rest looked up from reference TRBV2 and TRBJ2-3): EPEVTQTPSHQVTQMGQEVILRCVPISNHLYFYWYRQILGQKVEFLVSFYNNEISEKSEIFDDQFSVERPDGSNFTLKIRSTKLEDSAMYFCASSRGRLSGGTTDTQYFGPGTRLTVL.

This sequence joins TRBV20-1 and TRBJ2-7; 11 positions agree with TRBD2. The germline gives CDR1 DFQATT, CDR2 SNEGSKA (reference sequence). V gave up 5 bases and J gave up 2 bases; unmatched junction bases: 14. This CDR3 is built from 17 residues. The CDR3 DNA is TGCAGTGCTCTCTTAACTAGCGGGGGCCCTCCTACCTACGAGCAGTACGTC. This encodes CSALLTSGGPPTYEQYV.

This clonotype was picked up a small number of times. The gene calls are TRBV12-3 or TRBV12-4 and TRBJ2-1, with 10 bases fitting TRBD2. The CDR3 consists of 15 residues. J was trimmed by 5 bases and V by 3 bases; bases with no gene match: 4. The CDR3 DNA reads TGTGCCAGCAGTTTGGTCACTAGCGGGAACAATGAGCAGTTCTTC. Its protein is CASSLVTSGNNEQFF.